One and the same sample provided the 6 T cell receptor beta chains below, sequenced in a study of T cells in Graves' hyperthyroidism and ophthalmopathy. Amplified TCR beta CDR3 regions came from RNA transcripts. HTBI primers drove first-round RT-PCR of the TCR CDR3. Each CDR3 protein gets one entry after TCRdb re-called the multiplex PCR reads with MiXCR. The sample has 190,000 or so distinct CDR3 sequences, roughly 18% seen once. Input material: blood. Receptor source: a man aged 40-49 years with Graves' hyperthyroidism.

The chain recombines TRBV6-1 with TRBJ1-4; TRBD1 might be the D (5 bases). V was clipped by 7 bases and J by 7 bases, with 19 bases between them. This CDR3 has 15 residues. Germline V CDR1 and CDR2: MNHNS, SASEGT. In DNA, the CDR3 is TGTGCCAGCACAGTTTTCCAGGGTTTGGGTGAAAAACTGTTTTTT. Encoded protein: CASTVFQGLGEKLFF.

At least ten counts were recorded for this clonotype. This CDR3 is CASSLNGVSTDTQYF. Written as DNA, the CDR3 is TGCGCCAGCAGCTTGAACGGGGTTAGCACAGATACGCAGTATTTT. The chain has TRBV5-1 and TRBJ2-3; TRBD2 might be the D (5 bases). CDR1 SGHRS and CDR2 YFSETQ come from the germline V gene. V was trimmed by 1 base and J by 0 bases, leaving 9 bases between them. The CDR3 sequence is 15 residues long.

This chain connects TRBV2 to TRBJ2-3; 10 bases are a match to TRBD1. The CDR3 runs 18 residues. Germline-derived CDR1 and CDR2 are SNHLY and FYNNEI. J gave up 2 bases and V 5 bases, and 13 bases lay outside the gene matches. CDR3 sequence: CASSQTGTGAEYTDTQYF. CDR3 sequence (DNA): TGTGCCAGCAGTCAAACCGGGACAGGGGCCGAGTACACAGATACGCAGTATTTT. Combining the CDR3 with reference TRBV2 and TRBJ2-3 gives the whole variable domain EPEVTQTPSHQVTQMGQEVILRCVPISNHLYFYWYRQILGQKVEFLVSFYNNEISEKSEIFDDQFSVERPDGSNFTLKIRSTKLEDSAMYFCASSQTGTGAEYTDTQYFGPGTRLTVL.

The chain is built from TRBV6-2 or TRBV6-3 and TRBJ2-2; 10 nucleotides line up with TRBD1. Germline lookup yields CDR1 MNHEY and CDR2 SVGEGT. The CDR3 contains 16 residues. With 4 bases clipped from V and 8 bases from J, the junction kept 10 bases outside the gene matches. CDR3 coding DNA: TGTGCCAGCAGTTTGCCCGGGACAGGGGTTAGAGGGGAGCTGTTTTTT. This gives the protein CASSLPGTGVRGELFF.

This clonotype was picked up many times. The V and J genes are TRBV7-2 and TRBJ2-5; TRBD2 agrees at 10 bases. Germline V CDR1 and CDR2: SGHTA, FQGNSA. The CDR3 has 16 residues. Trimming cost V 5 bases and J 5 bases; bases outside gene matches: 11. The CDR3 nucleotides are TGTGCCAGCAGCCCCGTGTATAGCGGGGGGAAGGAGACCCAGTACTTC. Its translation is CASSPVYSGGKETQYF.

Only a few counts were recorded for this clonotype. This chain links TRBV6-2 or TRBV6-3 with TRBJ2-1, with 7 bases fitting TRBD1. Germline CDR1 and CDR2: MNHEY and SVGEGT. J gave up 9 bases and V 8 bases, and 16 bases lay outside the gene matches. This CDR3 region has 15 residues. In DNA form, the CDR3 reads TGTGCCAGCGCTCACTCAGGCCAAGGGGGCGGTGAGCAGTTCTTC. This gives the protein CASAHSGQGGGEQFF.